Listed below are T cell receptor beta chains from one sample, sequenced in a study of blood T cell repertoires in COVID-19. Libraries were prepared by immunoSEQ multiplex PCR; TCRdb keeps only in-frame clonotypes and omits some of them. Among about 240,000 clones listed, about 91% were seen once. Sequenced: PBMCs or T cells enriched from blood (not recorded which). These receptors came from a woman aged 30 to 39 with acute COVID-19. Each CDR3 is given with its conserved first and last residue. Fields, in order: D gene, V gene, clone size, J gene, CDR3 length, CDR3 DNA, CDR3 protein. A D gene is named only where the DNA matches it firmly. Rows give clone size only sometimes, using once, few, many, or a class for an expanded clone.

D: TRBD1; V: TRBV6-5; size: NA; J: TRBJ1-5; length: 13; DNA: TGTGCCAGCAGGGGACAGGTCAATCAGCCCCAGCATTTT; CDR3: CASRGQVNQPQHF
D: NA; V: TRBV20-1; size: NA; J: TRBJ1-1; length: 14; DNA: TGCAGTGCTAGTAGTCTGCTAATGAACACTGAAGCTTTCTTT; CDR3: CSASSLLMNTEAFF
D: NA; V: TRBV7-9; size: NA; J: TRBJ2-3; length: 12; DNA: TGTGCCAACCATGGGCCGGCGGATACGCAGTATTTT; CDR3: CANHGPADTQYF
D: TRBD1; V: TRBV5-1; size: once; J: TRBJ2-6; length: 17; DNA: TGCGCCAGCAGCAAGGGAGACAGGGGCTCTGGGGCCAACGTCCTGACTTTC; CDR3: CASSKGDRGSGANVLTF
D: TRBD1; V: TRBV5-1; size: NA; J: TRBJ2-5; length: 15; DNA: TGCGCCAGCAGCTTTTCCGGGACAGTCCAAGAGACCCAGTACTTC; CDR3: CASSFSGTVQETQYF
D: NA; V: TRBV12-3/TRBV12-4; size: NA; J: TRBJ2-5; length: 13; DNA: TGTGCCAGCCTCCGGATGCAGGGGGAGACCCAGTACTTC; CDR3: CASLRMQGETQYF
D: TRBD2; V: TRBV18; size: NA; J: TRBJ2-1; length: 15; DNA: TGTGCCAGCTCACCATCAGCGGGGGTCATCGGGGAGCAGTTCTTC; CDR3: CASSPSAGVIGEQFF
D: TRBD1; V: TRBV4-3; size: once; J: TRBJ2-7; length: 16; DNA: TGCGCCAGCAGCCAAGATTACACAGGGGGTCGCTACGAGCAGTACTTC; CDR3: CASSQDYTGGRYEQYF
D: TRBD1; V: TRBV13; size: once; J: TRBJ1-5; length: 13; DNA: TGTGCCAGCAGCTTATCCCAGGGGGAGCCCCAGCATTTT; CDR3: CASSLSQGEPQHF
D: NA; V: TRBV5-1; size: NA; J: TRBJ1-1; length: 13; DNA: TGCGCCAGCAGCTTGACGGTGAACACTGAAGCTTTCTTT; CDR3: CASSLTVNTEAFF
D: TRBD1; V: TRBV18; size: NA; J: TRBJ1-5; length: 15; DNA: TGTGCCAGCTCATTGGGACAGAGGGGCAATCAGCCCCAGCATTTT; CDR3: CASSLGQRGNQPQHF
D: TRBD1; V: TRBV30; size: NA; J: TRBJ1-5; length: 13; DNA: TGTGCCTGGAGTAGACAGGGAGGACAGCCCCAGCATTTT; CDR3: CAWSRQGGQPQHF
D: NA; V: TRBV7-9; size: once; J: TRBJ2-5; length: 15; DNA: TGTGCCAGCAGCTTAGCGCGTTGGGCACAAGAGACCCAGTACTTC; CDR3: CASSLARWAQETQYF
D: NA; V: TRBV5-1; size: NA; J: TRBJ1-3; length: 15; DNA: TGCGCCAGCAGCTTGGGACAGACCTCTGGAAACACCATATATTTT; CDR3: CASSLGQTSGNTIYF
D: TRBD1; V: TRBV18; size: NA; J: TRBJ2-7; length: 14; DNA: TGTGCCAGCTCACCACGACAGGGAACCTACGAGCAGTACTTC; CDR3: CASSPRQGTYEQYF
D: TRBD1; V: TRBV30; size: NA; J: TRBJ1-3; length: 14; DNA: TGTGCCTCCGGCCCAGGGGGGACTGGAAACACCATATATTTT; CDR3: CASGPGGTGNTIYF
D: NA; V: TRBV4-3; size: NA; J: TRBJ2-2; length: 14; DNA: TGCGCCAGCAGCCAAGCTAGGGGTGCCGGGGAGCTGTTTTTT; CDR3: CASSQARGAGELFF
D: TRBD1; V: TRBV20-1; size: NA; J: TRBJ1-2; length: 12; DNA: TGCAGTGCTAGTGTAACAGGGGGAGGCTACACCTTC; CDR3: CSASVTGGGYTF
D: NA; V: TRBV12-5; size: once; J: TRBJ1-1; length: 11; DNA: TGTGCTAGTGGCCTGGGACAAGAAGCTTTCTTT; CDR3: CASGLGQEAFF
D: TRBD1; V: TRBV7-2; size: NA; J: TRBJ2-7; length: 15; DNA: TGTGCCAGCAGCTGGATACAGGGGGCCCCCTACGAGCAGTACTTC; CDR3: CASSWIQGAPYEQYF
D: TRBD1; V: TRBV29-1; size: NA; J: TRBJ1-1; length: 15; DNA: TGCAGCTCACGACAGGGAACTTTCATGAACACTGAAGCTTTCTTT; CDR3: CSSRQGTFMNTEAFF
D: NA; V: TRBV5-1; size: NA; J: TRBJ2-2; length: 15; DNA: TGCGCCAGCAAAAGGAGGACAGCTAACACCGGGGAGCTGTTTTTT; CDR3: CASKRRTANTGELFF
D: NA; V: TRBV25-1; size: NA; J: TRBJ1-2; length: 14; DNA: TGTGCCAGCAGTGTATCCGGACACAACTATGGCTACACCTTC; CDR3: CASSVSGHNYGYTF
D: NA; V: TRBV12-5; size: NA; J: TRBJ1-1; length: 12; DNA: TGTGCTAGTGGGAGAGTATTCACTGAAGCTTTCTTT; CDR3: CASGRVFTEAFF
D: TRBD1; V: TRBV7-8; size: NA; J: TRBJ2-7; length: 14; DNA: TGTGCCAGCAGCTTAGCGACAGGGAGCAACGAGCAGTACTTC; CDR3: CASSLATGSNEQYF
D: NA; V: TRBV5-6; size: NA; J: TRBJ1-2; length: 14; DNA: TGTGCCAGCAGCTTTCCCCAGGGCAACTATGGCTACACCTTC; CDR3: CASSFPQGNYGYTF
D: NA; V: TRBV12-3/TRBV12-4; size: NA; J: TRBJ1-2; length: 12; DNA: TGTGCCAGCTCCCCAGCGGGGGACGGCTACACCTTC; CDR3: CASSPAGDGYTF
D: NA; V: TRBV10-2; size: NA; J: TRBJ1-3; length: 14; DNA: TGCGCCAGCAGTGATAGGAGCTCTGGAAACACCATATATTTT; CDR3: CASSDRSSGNTIYF
D: TRBD2; V: TRBV19; size: NA; J: TRBJ2-2; length: 15; DNA: TGTGCCAGTAGTATAGAGTGGGAGGGTCCCGGGGAGCTGTTTTTT; CDR3: CASSIEWEGPGELFF
D: NA; V: TRBV25-1; size: NA; J: TRBJ2-5; length: 18; DNA: TGTGCCAGCAGTGAATATTTCCAGGTCCCAACAGGGCAAGAGACCCAGTACTTC; CDR3: CASSEYFQVPTGQETQYF
D: TRBD1; V: TRBV6-5; size: NA; J: TRBJ1-2; length: 15; DNA: TGTGCCACCATGCTTCTTCCCGGGACAGGGGATGGCTACACCTTC; CDR3: CATMLLPGTGDGYTF
D: NA; V: TRBV19; size: NA; J: TRBJ1-5; length: 14; DNA: TGTGCCAGTAGTATCGCCCTCCAATCGGGGCCCCAGCATTTT; CDR3: CASSIALQSGPQHF
D: TRBD1; V: TRBV29-1; size: NA; J: TRBJ1-2; length: 15; DNA: TGCAGCGTTGATCAGCGGGGGACAGGGTCGGATGGCTACACCTTC; CDR3: CSVDQRGTGSDGYTF
D: NA; V: TRBV4-1; size: NA; J: TRBJ2-7; length: 16; DNA: TGCGCCAGCAGCCTCCGCGGGCGGGGTAGCTCCTACGAGCAGTACTTC; CDR3: CASSLRGRGSSYEQYF
D: TRBD1; V: TRBV5-1; size: NA; J: TRBJ2-7; length: 13; DNA: TGCGCCAGCAGAACAGGGGGTGGGTACGAGCAGTACTTC; CDR3: CASRTGGGYEQYF
D: NA; V: TRBV6-2/TRBV6-3; size: NA; J: TRBJ1-5; length: 15; DNA: TGTGCCAGCAGTTACCCGGGGGGCGCGTTTCAGCCCCAGCATTTT; CDR3: CASSYPGGAFQPQHF
D: TRBD1; V: TRBV7-9; size: NA; J: TRBJ2-7; length: 15; DNA: TGTGCCAGCAGCTTAGAGGGGGACAGGGGCGACGAGCAGTACTTC; CDR3: CASSLEGDRGDEQYF
D: NA; V: TRBV12-2; size: NA; J: TRBJ2-1; length: 15; DNA: TGTGCAAGTCGCGGTACAGGAAACCTCTACAATGAGCAGTTCTTC; CDR3: CASRGTGNLYNEQFF
D: TRBD2; V: TRBV3-1/TRBV3-2; size: NA; J: TRBJ2-5; length: 16; DNA: TGTGCCAGCAGCCAGACTAGCGGTGTGGACCAAGAGACCCAGTACTTC; CDR3: CASSQTSGVDQETQYF
D: NA; V: TRBV7-9; size: NA; J: TRBJ1-2; length: 15; DNA: TGTGCCAGCAGCCCGGGTCGGGGGGCCGGCTATGGCTACACCTTC; CDR3: CASSPGRGAGYGYTF
D: TRBD1; V: TRBV4-1; size: NA; J: TRBJ1-4; length: 15; DNA: TGCGCCAGCAGCCAATACAGGGGAACTAATGAAAAACTGTTTTTT; CDR3: CASSQYRGTNEKLFF
D: TRBD1; V: TRBV19; size: NA; J: TRBJ1-1; length: 16; DNA: TGTGCCAGTAGTATGGGTGGACAGGGGGTGGACACTGAAGCTTTCTTT; CDR3: CASSMGGQGVDTEAFF
D: NA; V: TRBV5-4; size: NA; J: TRBJ1-1; length: 14; DNA: TGTGCCAGCAGCTTGGACAGGGAAGGCACTGAAGCTTTCTTT; CDR3: CASSLDREGTEAFF
D: NA; V: TRBV19; size: NA; J: TRBJ1-2; length: 16; DNA: TGTGCCAGTAGTATAGACCAGCGGGGTGCTAACTATGGCTACACCTTC; CDR3: CASSIDQRGANYGYTF
D: NA; V: TRBV30; size: NA; J: TRBJ1-2; length: 12; DNA: TGTGCCTGTACGGGGTCTGGTTATGGCTACACCTTC; CDR3: CACTGSGYGYTF
D: NA; V: TRBV2; size: few; J: TRBJ1-2; length: 13; DNA: TGTGCCAGCAGTGTGCGACTGATGTATGGCTACACCTTC; CDR3: CASSVRLMYGYTF
D: NA; V: TRBV6-5; size: NA; J: TRBJ1-6; length: 15; DNA: TGTGCCAGCAGTTACTCCGCGGGTTTGGGATCACCCCTCCACTTT; CDR3: CASSYSAGLGSPLHF
D: NA; V: TRBV5-1; size: NA; J: TRBJ1-2; length: 13; DNA: TGCGCCAGCAGCTTGGTGGCCCGCTATGGCTACACCTTC; CDR3: CASSLVARYGYTF
D: NA; V: TRBV29-1; size: NA; J: TRBJ2-1; length: 11; DNA: TGCAGCGTTGACAGGGGCAATGAGCAGTTCTTC; CDR3: CSVDRGNEQFF
D: NA; V: TRBV5-3; size: NA; J: TRBJ1-5; length: 16; DNA: TGTGCCAGAAGCTTGAGGAGGGTTAATAGCAATCAGCCCCAGCATTTT; CDR3: CARSLRRVNSNQPQHF
D: TRBD1; V: TRBV30; size: many; J: TRBJ2-1; length: 15; DNA: TGTGCCTGGAGTATGGGACAGAGCTCCTACAATGAGCAGTTCTTC; CDR3: CAWSMGQSSYNEQFF
D: NA; V: TRBV19; size: NA; J: TRBJ1-2; length: 13; DNA: TGTGCCAGTAGTATGGAACAGGTTTATGGCTACACCTTC; CDR3: CASSMEQVYGYTF
D: NA; V: TRBV4-1; size: NA; J: TRBJ1-1; length: 18; DNA: TGCGCCAGCAGCCAAGATCCTGGTAACAGCCCCTTGAACACTGAAGCTTTCTTT; CDR3: CASSQDPGNSPLNTEAFF
D: NA; V: TRBV4-1; size: NA; J: TRBJ1-4; length: 11; DNA: TGCGCCAGCAGTCAGGGGGAAAAACTGTTTTTT; CDR3: CASSQGEKLFF
D: TRBD1; V: TRBV10-1; size: NA; J: TRBJ1-1; length: 14; DNA: TGCGCCAGCAGCGGAGACAGGGAAGGCACTGAAGCTTTCTTT; CDR3: CASSGDREGTEAFF
D: NA; V: TRBV27; size: NA; J: TRBJ2-3; length: 15; DNA: TGTGCCAGCAGTTTAGTGGGGGCACTCACAGATACGCAGTATTTT; CDR3: CASSLVGALTDTQYF
D: TRBD1; V: TRBV6-5; size: NA; J: TRBJ1-5; length: 13; DNA: TGTGCCAGCAGATACAGGGGGGGTCAGCCCCAGCATTTT; CDR3: CASRYRGGQPQHF
D: NA; V: TRBV6-1; size: NA; J: TRBJ2-7; length: 14; DNA: TGTGCCAGCAGTGAATGGGCATCCAACTACGAGCAGTACTTC; CDR3: CASSEWASNYEQYF
D: TRBD2; V: TRBV7-2; size: NA; J: TRBJ2-3; length: 13; DNA: TGTGCCAGCAGCTTAGGGGAGGGAGATACGCAGTATTTT; CDR3: CASSLGEGDTQYF
D: NA; V: TRBV19; size: NA; J: TRBJ1-5; length: 15; DNA: TGTGCCAGTAGTACGGACAGCCCGGGCAATCAGCCCCAGCATTTT; CDR3: CASSTDSPGNQPQHF